The entry below gives a single T cell receptor beta chain sequence along with its context. Its cognate antigen has yet to be identified. These data come from a study of cytomegalovirus exposure and HLA in healthy donors (TCRdb year 2017). With respect to the entire study: An earlier analysis of fewer than 750 of the donors reported 276 Gb of sequence data and 117 million unique TCR beta sequences obtained from about 179 million T cells. Using immunosequencing, the study profiled T cell repertoires from 550 to 750 subjects and related those repertoires to cytomegalovirus serostatus. To predict cytomegalovirus infection status, the study brought together high-throughput TCR immunosequencing, statistical association of individual TCRs with disease status, and machine learning. Every repertoire in the discovery cohort had been generated on one and the same sequencing platform. Among some 400 genotyped donors of the cohort, an average of around 240,000 unique TCR beta nucleotide sequences was sequenced per donor, of which 15% to 20% were non-productive. Of the 300 to 450 genotyped donors, approximately 82% fell in the genetic ancestry cluster associated with self-reported Caucasian donors. Roughly 300 gigabases of sequencing data and around 80 million unique TCR sequences made up an early release that covered around 640 HLA-typed donors. Rather than drawing on any new phenotypic data, the later analysis identified candidate immune exposures from TCR beta sequences and the way those sequences occurred across donors. Typing coverage differed by locus: A, B, C, DRB1 and DQB1 were typed in roughly 620-630 donors, DQA1 in roughly 510, DPA1 in around 600, and DPB1 in just under 490. An earlier analysis of several hundred of the donors used high-throughput TCR beta sequencing to judge whether each TCR beta V gene segment behaved as functional or pseudogenic. In addition to the first cohort of hundreds of subjects, a separate validation cohort of 130 or so different subjects was used. Five DR-DQ haplotypes were handled as single units for association and clustering, since linkage in the cohort was strong. To study patterns of TCR occurrence, a later analysis re-analyzed previously published TCR beta repertoires from under 750 donors and added high-resolution HLA genotyping. The aim of the study was to test whether cataloging public T cell receptors could identify signatures of past pathogen exposure. Both class I and class II loci were covered by HLA typing, at four-digit resolution. A later genetic analysis took genome-wide SNP genotypes for about three fifths of the 666 donors and used that subset as a discovery cohort. Donor age, sex, ethnicity and CMV serostatus were compiled alongside the repertoire data.

CDR1 and CDR2 are read off the germline V gene (reference sequence) as SEHNR and FQNEAQ. Trimming costs V 5 bases and J 3 bases, and their ends lie 11 bases apart. The CDR3 holds 13 amino acids from the cysteine to the phenylalanine. Of all the DNA, just the CDR3 is kept, 39 bases in frame from base 1. Receptor amplification or capture employed the immunoSEQ multiplex PCR assay. The multiplex PCR relied on a mix of 60 forward primers for TCR Vbeta segments and 13 reverse primers for TCR Jbeta segments. Amplification of the CDR3 region of rearranged TCR beta genes was performed with a multiplex PCR assay on genomic DNA. Amplified TCR beta libraries were sequenced as 87-base-pair reads on the Illumina HiSeq System. The source study handled its data this way. A later analysis tallied tens of millions of unique TCR beta chains across the 700 or so repertoires, and about 12 million of those chains were shared by two or more donors. A nearest-neighbor algorithm error-corrected the raw reads and collapsed the reads into unique sequences, merging closely related sequences to remove PCR and sequencing errors. V, D and J gene segments were assigned by aligning CDR3 sequences to IMGT reference sequences. Each retained sequence needed at least a six-nucleotide match to both a V gene segment and a J gene segment. A rearrangement counted as productive if the CDR3 had no stop codons and remained in frame with V and J, and every other rearrangement counted as non-productive. CDR3 was defined according to IMGT convention as the region running from the second conserved V-encoded cysteine to the conserved J-encoded phenylalanine. The earlier analysis of roughly 590 of the donors excluded sequences that lacked an unambiguous match to a single V gene segment. An earlier analysis of several hundred of the donors called V segments functional above 56.7% productive rearrangements and segregating when the between-donor standard deviation exceeded 5%. A statistical classification framework was built to diagnose cytomegalovirus status from the catalog of TCR beta chain sequences. V and J gene assignment, in a later analysis, came from comparing TCR nucleotide sequences with IMGT/GENE-DB human TR gene sequences. The TCRdist pipeline was used in a later analysis to assign CDR3 sequences and most-parsimonious VDJ recombination scenarios. In a later analysis, each TCR beta chain was defined by its CDR3 amino acid sequence together with its V-gene family, and reads without a unique V-gene family were excluded. To address suspected cross-contamination and a sequencing artifact, a later analysis removed roughly 640 highly shared, low-generation-probability nucleotide sequences. A later analysis calculated a clonal expansion index for each public chain from normalized within-repertoire ranks of inferred template counts. In a later analysis, generation probabilities were computed using a VDJ recombination model fitted to out-of-frame rearrangements, and the results were checked against IGoR. Hypergeometric tests were used in a later analysis to score TCR-TCR, TCR-HLA and TCR-CMV co-occurrence, with a repertoire-size bias correction applied to the TCR pairs. A later analysis estimated false discovery rates by permuting HLA or CMV assignments 20 times. In a later analysis, co-occurring TCRs were grouped using DBSCAN, with TCRdist sequence similarity added in when clustering inside HLA-allele-positive subsets. Repertoires with fewer than 30,000 or more than 120,000 public chains were left out of co-occurrence clustering, as were five repertoires with anomalous nucleotide sharing. Held by TCRdb, this immuneACCESS table contains in-frame sequences only and omits some clones. Under half of the omission traces to an unresolved V gene where checked; the cause of the rest is unknown. The V and J calls and clone size come from that table; D and trimming were worked out from the DNA. The table for this sample lists about 54,000 clones. About 6.7% of the sample is held by the ten biggest clonotypes.

The cohort consisted of fewer than 700 healthy bone marrow donors. All cohort members were sampled while nominally healthy, although unrecorded immune exposures were likely present. The donor was CMV seronegative and belonged to the group of 350 or so seronegative cohort members. A peripheral blood sample was collected from each donor, and TCR beta sequencing was performed on peripheral blood mononuclear cells. Genomic DNA extraction from the blood cell samples was performed with the Qiagen DNeasy Blood Extraction Kit. Results the study describes overall, beyond this receptor: According to a later analysis, TCR association rates differed among HLA loci, with DRB1 alleles showing the most associated TCRs and HLA-C alleles showing the fewest. Over 15 rarely observed V segments, including chromosome 9 orphons, were excluded from the earlier analysis of several hundred of the donors because counts were too low. A cluster of highly shared sequence variants was judged likely to be a technical artifact of the sequencing pipeline. Most CMV-associated TCR beta chains appeared to be HLA-restricted in a later analysis, and the HLA associations seemed to be driven largely by CMV exposure. While some public TCRs were present in many individuals, most TCR sequences turned up only very rarely across donors. The presence/absence analyses assumed that sequencing depth was roughly uniform across donors, and that assumption may not be true. In a later genetic analysis, fewer N-insertions in productive TCRs were reported among donors in an Asian-associated ancestry cluster than the roughly 670-donor mean. A few of the identified cytomegalovirus-associated TCR beta chains were confirmed in vitro to be specific for cytomegalovirus antigens. The study listed approximately 150 TCR beta chains as associated with cytomegalovirus. Correlated functional status among segregating V segments might be attributable to linkage disequilibrium, but an unknown experimental factor could not be ruled out. When HLA alleles, especially DR and DQ, strongly co-occurred, TCR associations were difficult to assign to individual alleles. In an earlier analysis of roughly 560 of the donors, most TCR beta V segments were observed in productive rearrangements about 87% or about 30% of the time, broadly matching IMGT annotations. Only TCR beta chains were sequenced in this cohort, and the absence of alpha or paired-chain data limited detectable features. An association between a missense DCLRE1C variant and V-gene and J-gene trimming of TCR beta chains was found in a later genetic analysis and replicated in an independent cohort. Because HLA typing was unavailable for some donors at each locus, only the typed subset was used in association tests. The only immune exposure information available for the cohort was CMV serostatus. In a later analysis, HLA-associated TCR beta chains were found to be more clonally expanded and to have lower generation probabilities than equally common non-associated chains. The classifier was reported to diagnose cytomegalovirus status with high specificity and sensitivity in both the original and validation cohorts. In a later analysis, several top co-occurrence clusters were reported to appear linked to parvovirus B19, influenza, CMV and Epstein-Barr virus. A later analysis associated 16,951 TCR beta sequences with specific HLA alleles at a false discovery rate of 0.05. The 87-base-pair reads could not distinguish some IMGT-functional V segments, including TRBV6-2 and TRBV6-3, so those segments were excluded. The authors suggested that the approach could potentially be generalized to other disease states and immunological phenotypes. A further reported finding was that TCR beta sequences accurately predicted the HLA-A and HLA-B alleles for most subjects in the first cohort.

The chain is encoded by TRBV7-9 joined to TRBJ2-7; the D gene is perhaps TRBD1, from 6 matching bases. The sample comprised PBMCs. The sequence derives from a woman aged 40 to 50 in good health and CMV-seronegative. The CDR3 has the sequence CASSIRDNYEQYF. The base sequence is TGTGCCAGCAGCATACGGGACAACTACGAGCAGTACTTC.